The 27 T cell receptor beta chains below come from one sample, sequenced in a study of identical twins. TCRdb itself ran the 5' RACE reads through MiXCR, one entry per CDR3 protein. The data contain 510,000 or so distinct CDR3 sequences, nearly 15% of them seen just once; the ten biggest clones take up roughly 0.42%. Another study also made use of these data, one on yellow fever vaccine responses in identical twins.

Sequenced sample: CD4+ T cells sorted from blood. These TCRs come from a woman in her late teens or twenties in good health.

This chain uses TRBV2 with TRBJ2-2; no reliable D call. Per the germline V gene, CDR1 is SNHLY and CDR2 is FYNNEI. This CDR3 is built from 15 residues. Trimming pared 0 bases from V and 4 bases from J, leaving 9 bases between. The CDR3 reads CASSEAHLTTGELFF. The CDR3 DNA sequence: TGTGCCAGCAGTGAAGCGCATTTAACCACCGGGGAGCTGTTTTTT.

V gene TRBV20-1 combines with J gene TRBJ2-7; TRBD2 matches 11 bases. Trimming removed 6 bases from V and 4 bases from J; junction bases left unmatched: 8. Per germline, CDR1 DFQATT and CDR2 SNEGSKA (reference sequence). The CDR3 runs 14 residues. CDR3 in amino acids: CSAGGTSGSYEQYF. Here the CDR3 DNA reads TGCAGTGCCGGGGGGACTAGCGGTTCTTACGAGCAGTACTTC.

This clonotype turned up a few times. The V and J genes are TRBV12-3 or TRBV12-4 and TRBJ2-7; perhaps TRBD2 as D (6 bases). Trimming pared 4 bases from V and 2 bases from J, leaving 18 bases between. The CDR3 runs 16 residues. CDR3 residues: CASSSALSGQAYEQYF. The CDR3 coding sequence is TGTGCCAGCAGTTCTGCCTTGAGCGGGCAAGCCTACGAGCAGTACTTC.

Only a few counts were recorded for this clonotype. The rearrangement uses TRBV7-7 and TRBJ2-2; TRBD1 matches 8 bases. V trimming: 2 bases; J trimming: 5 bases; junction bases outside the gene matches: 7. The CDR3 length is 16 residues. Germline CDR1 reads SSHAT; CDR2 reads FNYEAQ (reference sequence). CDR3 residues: CASSLSGQGSTGELFF. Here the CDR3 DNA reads TGTGCCAGCAGCTTAAGCGGACAGGGTTCGACCGGGGAGCTGTTTTTT.

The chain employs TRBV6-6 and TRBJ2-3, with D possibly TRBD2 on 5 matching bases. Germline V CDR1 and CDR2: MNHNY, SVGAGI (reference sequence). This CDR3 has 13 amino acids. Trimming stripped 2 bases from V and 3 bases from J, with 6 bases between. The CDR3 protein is CASSYRETDTQYF. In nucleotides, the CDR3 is TGTGCCAGCAGTTACCGGGAAACAGATACGCAGTATTTT.

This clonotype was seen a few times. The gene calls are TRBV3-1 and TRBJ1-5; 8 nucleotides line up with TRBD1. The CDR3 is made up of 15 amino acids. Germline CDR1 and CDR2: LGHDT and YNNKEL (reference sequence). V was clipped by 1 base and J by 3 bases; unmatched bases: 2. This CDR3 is CASSQGTGINQPQHF. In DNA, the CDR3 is TGTGCCAGCAGCCAAGGGACAGGGATCAATCAGCCCCAGCATTTT.

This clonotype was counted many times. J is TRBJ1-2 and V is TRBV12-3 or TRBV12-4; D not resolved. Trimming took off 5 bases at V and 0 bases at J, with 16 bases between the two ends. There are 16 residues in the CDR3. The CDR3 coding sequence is TGTGCCAGCAGTCTCCAGGCGACGGTAGCTAACTATGGCTACACCTTC. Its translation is CASSLQATVANYGYTF.

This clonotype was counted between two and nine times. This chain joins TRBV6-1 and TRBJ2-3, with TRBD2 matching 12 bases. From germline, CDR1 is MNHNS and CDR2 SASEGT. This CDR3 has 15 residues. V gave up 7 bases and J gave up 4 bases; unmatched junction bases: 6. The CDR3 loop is CASKGTSGGPDTQYF. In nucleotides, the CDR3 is TGTGCCAGCAAGGGAACTAGCGGGGGGCCAGATACGCAGTATTTT.

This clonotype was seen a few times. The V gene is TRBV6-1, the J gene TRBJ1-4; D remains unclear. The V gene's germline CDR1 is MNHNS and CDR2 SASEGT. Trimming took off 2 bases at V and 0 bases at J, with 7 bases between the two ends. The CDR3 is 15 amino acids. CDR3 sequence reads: CASSESAATNEKLFF. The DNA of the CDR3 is TGTGCCAGCAGTGAAAGCGCGGCAACTAATGAAAAACTGTTTTTT.

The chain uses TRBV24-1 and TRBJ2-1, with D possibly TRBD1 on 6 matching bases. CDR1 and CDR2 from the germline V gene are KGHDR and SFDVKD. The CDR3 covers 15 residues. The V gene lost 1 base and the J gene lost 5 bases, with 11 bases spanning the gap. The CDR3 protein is CATSDFRTANNEQFF. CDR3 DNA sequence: TGTGCCACCAGTGATTTCCGGACAGCGAACAATGAGCAGTTCTTC.

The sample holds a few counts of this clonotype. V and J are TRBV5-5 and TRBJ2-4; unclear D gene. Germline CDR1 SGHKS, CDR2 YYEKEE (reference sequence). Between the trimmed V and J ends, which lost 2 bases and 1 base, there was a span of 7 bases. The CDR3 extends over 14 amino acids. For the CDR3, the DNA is TGTGCCAGCAGCTTTCTGGAGGCCAAAAACATTCAGTACTTC. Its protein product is CASSFLEAKNIQYF.

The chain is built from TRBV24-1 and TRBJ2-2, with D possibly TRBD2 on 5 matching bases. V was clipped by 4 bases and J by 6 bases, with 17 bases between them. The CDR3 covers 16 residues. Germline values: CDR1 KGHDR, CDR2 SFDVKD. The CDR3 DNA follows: TGTGCCACCAGTGACCCCCGGACGGGGAATTCCGGGGAGCTGTTTTTT. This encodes CATSDPRTGNSGELFF.

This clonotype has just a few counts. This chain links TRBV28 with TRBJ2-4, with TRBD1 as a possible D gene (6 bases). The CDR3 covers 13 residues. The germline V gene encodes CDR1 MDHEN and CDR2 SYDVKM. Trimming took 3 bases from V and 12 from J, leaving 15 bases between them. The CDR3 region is CASSFPQDSRQYF. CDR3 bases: TGTGCCAGCAGTTTCCCCCAGGACAGTCGTCAGTACTTC. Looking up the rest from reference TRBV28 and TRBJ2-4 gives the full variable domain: DVKVTQSSRYLVKRTGEKVFLECVQDMDHENMFWYRQDPGLGLRLIYFSYDVKMKEKGDIPEGYSVSREKKERFSLILESASTNQTSMYLCASSFPQDSRQYFGAGTRLSVL.

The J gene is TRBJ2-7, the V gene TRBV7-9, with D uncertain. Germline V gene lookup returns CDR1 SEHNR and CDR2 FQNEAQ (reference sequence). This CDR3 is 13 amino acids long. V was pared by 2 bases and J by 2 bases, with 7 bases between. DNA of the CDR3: TGTGCCAGCAGCTTACCGGAGACCTACGAGCAGTACTTC. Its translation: CASSLPETYEQYF.

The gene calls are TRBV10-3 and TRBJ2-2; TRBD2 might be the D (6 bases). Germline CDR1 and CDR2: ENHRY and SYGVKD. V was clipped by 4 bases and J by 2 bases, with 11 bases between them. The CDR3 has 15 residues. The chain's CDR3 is CAISVDGSNTGELFF. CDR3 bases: TGTGCCATCAGTGTGGACGGGAGTAACACCGGGGAGCTGTTTTTT.

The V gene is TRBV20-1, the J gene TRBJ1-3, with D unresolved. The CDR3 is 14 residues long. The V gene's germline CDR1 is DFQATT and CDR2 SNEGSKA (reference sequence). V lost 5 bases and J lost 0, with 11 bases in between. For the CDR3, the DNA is TGCAGTGCTGAGAGACACATCTCTGGAAACACCATATATTTT. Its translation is CSAERHISGNTIYF.

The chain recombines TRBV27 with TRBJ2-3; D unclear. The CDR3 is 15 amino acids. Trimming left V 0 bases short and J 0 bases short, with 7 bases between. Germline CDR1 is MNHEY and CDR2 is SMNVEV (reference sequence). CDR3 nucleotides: TGTGCCAGCAGTTTATCGGTCAGGAGCACAGATACGCAGTATTTT. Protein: CASSLSVRSTDTQYF.

CDR3 amino acids: CASSEQASGGDTQYF. For the CDR3, the DNA is TGTGCCAGCAGTGAACAGGCTAGCGGAGGAGATACGCAGTATTTT. This chain uses TRBV6-1 with TRBJ2-3, with 7 bases lining up with TRBD2. Germline loops: CDR1 MNHNS, CDR2 SASEGT. The CDR3 has 15 amino acids. After removal of 2 bases from V and 5 bases from J, the junction contained 7 bases not matched to a gene.

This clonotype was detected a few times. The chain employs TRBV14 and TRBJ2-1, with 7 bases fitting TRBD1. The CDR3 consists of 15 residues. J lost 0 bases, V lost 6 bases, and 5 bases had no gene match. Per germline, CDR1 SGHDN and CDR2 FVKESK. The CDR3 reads CASSHRGSSYNEQFF. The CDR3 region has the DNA TGTGCCAGCAGTCACAGGGGTAGCTCCTACAATGAGCAGTTCTTC.

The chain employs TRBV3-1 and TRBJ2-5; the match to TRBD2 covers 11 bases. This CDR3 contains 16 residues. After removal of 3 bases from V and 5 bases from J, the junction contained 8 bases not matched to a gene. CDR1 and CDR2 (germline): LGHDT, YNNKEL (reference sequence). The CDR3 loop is CASSHLTSGGLETQYF. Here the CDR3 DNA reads TGTGCCAGCAGCCATTTAACTAGCGGGGGCCTGGAGACCCAGTACTTC.

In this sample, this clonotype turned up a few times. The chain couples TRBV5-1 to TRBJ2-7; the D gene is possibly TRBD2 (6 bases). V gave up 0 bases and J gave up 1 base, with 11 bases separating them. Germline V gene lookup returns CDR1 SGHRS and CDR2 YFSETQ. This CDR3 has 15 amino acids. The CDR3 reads CASSLGVGGSYEQYV. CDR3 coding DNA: TGCGCCAGCAGCTTGGGGGTCGGGGGATCCTACGAGCAGTACGTC.

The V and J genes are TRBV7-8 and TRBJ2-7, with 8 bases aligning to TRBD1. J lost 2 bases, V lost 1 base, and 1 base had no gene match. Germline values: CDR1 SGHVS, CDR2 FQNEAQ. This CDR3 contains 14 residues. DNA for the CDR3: TGTGCCAGCAGCTTAGACAGGGGGGCCTACGAGCAGTACGTC. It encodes CASSLDRGAYEQYV.

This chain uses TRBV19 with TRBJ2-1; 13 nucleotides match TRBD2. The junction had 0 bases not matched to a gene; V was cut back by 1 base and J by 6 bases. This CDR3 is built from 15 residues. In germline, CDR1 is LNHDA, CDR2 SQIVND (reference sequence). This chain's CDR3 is CASSIGLAGGNEQFF. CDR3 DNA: TGTGCCAGTAGTATAGGACTAGCGGGGGGCAATGAGCAGTTCTTC.

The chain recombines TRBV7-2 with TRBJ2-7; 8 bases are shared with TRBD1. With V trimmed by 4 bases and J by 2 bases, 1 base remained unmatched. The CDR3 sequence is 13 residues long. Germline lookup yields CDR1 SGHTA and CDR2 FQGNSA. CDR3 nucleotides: TGTGCCAGCAGCTGGACAGGGACCTACGAGCAGTACGTC. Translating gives CASSWTGTYEQYV.

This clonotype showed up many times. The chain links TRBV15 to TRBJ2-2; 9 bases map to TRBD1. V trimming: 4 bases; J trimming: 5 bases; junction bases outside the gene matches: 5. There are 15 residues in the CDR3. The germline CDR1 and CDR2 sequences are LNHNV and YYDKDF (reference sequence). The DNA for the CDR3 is TGTGCCACCAGCACCGGGACAGGGTTTACCGGGGAGCTGTTTTTT. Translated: CATSTGTGFTGELFF.

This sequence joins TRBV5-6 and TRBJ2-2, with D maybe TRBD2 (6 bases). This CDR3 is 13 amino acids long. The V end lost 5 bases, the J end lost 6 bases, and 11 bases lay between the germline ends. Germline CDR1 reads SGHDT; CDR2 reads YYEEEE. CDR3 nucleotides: TGTGCCAGCAGGCGTCCGGGAGCCGGGGAGCTGTTTTTT. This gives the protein CASRRPGAGELFF. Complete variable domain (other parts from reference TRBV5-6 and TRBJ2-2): DAGVTQSPTHLIKTRGQQVTLRCSPKSGHDTVSWYQQALGQGPQFIFQYYEEEERQRGNFPDRFSGHQFPNYSSELNVNALLLGDSALYLCASRRPGAGELFFGEGSRLTVL.

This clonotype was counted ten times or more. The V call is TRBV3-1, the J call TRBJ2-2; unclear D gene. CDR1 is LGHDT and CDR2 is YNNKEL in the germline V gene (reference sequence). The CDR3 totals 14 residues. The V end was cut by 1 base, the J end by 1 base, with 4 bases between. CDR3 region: CASSQAGNTGELFF. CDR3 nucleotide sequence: TGTGCCAGCAGCCAAGCCGGGAACACCGGGGAGCTGTTTTTT.